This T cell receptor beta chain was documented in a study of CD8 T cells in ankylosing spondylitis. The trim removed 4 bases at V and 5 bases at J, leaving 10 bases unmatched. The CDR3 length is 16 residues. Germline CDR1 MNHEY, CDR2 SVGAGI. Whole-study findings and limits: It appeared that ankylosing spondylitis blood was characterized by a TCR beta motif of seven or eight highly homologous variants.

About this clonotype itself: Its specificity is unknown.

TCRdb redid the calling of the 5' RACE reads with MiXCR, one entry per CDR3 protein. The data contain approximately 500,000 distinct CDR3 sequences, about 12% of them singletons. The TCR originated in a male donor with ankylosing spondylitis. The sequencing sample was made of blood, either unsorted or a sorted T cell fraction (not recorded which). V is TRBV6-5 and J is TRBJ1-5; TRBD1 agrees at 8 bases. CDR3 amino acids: CASSSQDRVGYQPQHF. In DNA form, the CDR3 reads TGTGCCAGCAGTTCCCAGGACAGGGTTGGATATCAGCCCCAGCATTTT.